This record looks at one T cell receptor (beta chain) sequence and its context. The antigen remains undetermined. The repertoire was sequenced with immunoSEQ multiplex PCR; TCRdb's copy has only in-frame clones and lacks some. The top ten clones hold 2.5% to 3.5% of a sample with about 91,000 clones, around nine tenths of them seen once. Trimming removed 0 bases from V and 7 bases from J, with 8 bases in between. This CDR3 comprises 13 residues. Germline CDR1 and CDR2: SGHRS and YFSETQ. This specimen belongs to a study of T cell responses to AZD1222 COVID-19 vaccine. Pooled together were second doses at about 4 or about 12 weeks. Study-level points and caveats: Spike-spanning, vaccine-associated CD4 TCRs were dominant at 160-218 and 743-854. Within unmutated variant regions lay the reported targets of nearly half of spike-specific TCRs. Clonal diversity may have been underestimated in mostly white British donors.

The source of this sequence is an adult who received the AZD1222 COVID-19 vaccine. The input for sequencing was peripheral blood, taken 28 days after the second AZD1222 dose. This chain uses TRBV5-1 with TRBJ1-3; D gene unclear. CDR3: CASSLDGSNTIYF. DNA of the CDR3: TGCGCCAGCAGCTTGGATGGTTCCAACACCATATATTTT.